The 24 T cell receptor beta chains in this list originate from one sample, sequenced in a study of beta chain features in type 1 diabetes. Sequencing targeted expressed TCRB transcripts, as all isolated RNA had been reverse transcribed. The assay was immunoSEQ multiplex PCR, and TCRdb's table has in-frame clones only and misses some. The sample has 150,000 or so clones, 9.2% seen once. Sequencing input: central memory CD4+ T cells from blood. These receptors were collected from a man aged 18-30 years in good health.

This CDR3 reads CASSPGQVLSGNTIYF. The CDR3 DNA is TGTGCCAGCAGTCCCGGACAGGTTCTCTCTGGAAACACCATATATTTT. The rearrangement uses TRBV28 and TRBJ1-3, with 7 nucleotides matching TRBD1. The CDR3 is made up of 16 amino acids. J was trimmed by 0 bases and V by 5 bases; bases with no gene match: 7. CDR1 and CDR2 (germline): MDHEN, SYDVKM.

Ten or more counts support this clone. This rearrangement joins TRBV4-2 to TRBJ2-4; D is perhaps TRBD1 (5 bases). The CDR3 length is 20 residues. V lost 0 bases to trimming and J lost 0 bases, with 21 bases between them. Germline-derived CDR1 and CDR2 are LGHNA and YNFKEQ. CDR3 nucleotide sequence: TGTGCCAGCAGCCAAGATTCGGGCAGGGTGGGAACCCTAGCCAAAAACATTCAGTACTTC. This gives the protein CASSQDSGRVGTLAKNIQYF.

This clone was seen a few times. The gene calls are TRBV19 and TRBJ2-1; maybe TRBD1 (5 bases). The germline V gene has CDR1 LNHDA and CDR2 SQIVND (reference sequence). Trimming shortened V by 5 bases and J by 12 bases, and 17 bases separated the two germline ends. CDR3 length: 13 residues. The CDR3 sequence is CASSADRERLQFF. The CDR3 coding sequence is TGTGCCAGTAGTGCCGACAGAGAAAGACTGCAGTTCTTC.

This clone was seen a handful of times. The chain has TRBV30 and TRBJ1-2, with TRBD1 as a possible D gene (6 bases). This CDR3 spans 14 amino acids. Deletions cut 5 bases from V and 6 bases from J, with 19 bases between. The V gene's germline CDR1 is GTSNPN and CDR2 SVGIG (reference sequence). As DNA, the CDR3 is TGTGCCTGGGACCGGACAGAGAAGCCCAATGGCTACACCTTC. Translating it yields CAWDRTEKPNGYTF.

This chain connects TRBV29-1 to TRBJ1-5; no definite D call. Looked up from germline, CDR1 is SQVTM and CDR2 is ANQGSEA. V was pared by 4 bases and J by 3 bases, with 10 bases between. This CDR3 has 13 residues. The CDR3 loop is CSVGVQNNQPQHF. The DNA of the CDR3 is TGCAGCGTTGGAGTACAGAACAATCAGCCCCAGCATTTT.

The chain has TRBV7-8 and TRBJ2-5; 8 positions agree with TRBD2. Germline CDR1 SGHVS, CDR2 FQNEAQ. The J segment lost 5 bases and the V segment lost 11 bases, leaving 10 bases of the junction unmatched. CDR3 length: 13 residues. This chain's CDR3 is CAAGRGGSETQYF. CDR3 nucleotide sequence: TGTGCCGCGGGACGGGGGGGCAGTGAGACCCAGTACTTC. The full variable domain, in which reference TRBV7-8 and TRBJ2-5 provide the parts outside the CDR3, is GAGVSQSPRYKVAKRGQDVALRCDPISGHVSLFWYQQALGQGPEFLTYFQNEAQLDKSGLPSDRFFAERPEGSVSTLKIQRTQQEDSAVYLCAAGRGGSETQYFGPGTRLLVL.

The chain is built from TRBV7-2 and TRBJ2-1; a weak D match, TRBD2 (6 bases). V gave up 1 base and J gave up 2 bases, with 9 bases separating them. In germline, CDR1 is SGHTA, CDR2 FQGNSA. This CDR3 region has 15 residues. The CDR3 nucleotides read TGTGCCAGCAGCTTAGACGGGGGAACCTACAATGAGCAGTTCTTC. It is translated as CASSLDGGTYNEQFF.

This clone was found many times. This chain links TRBV18 with TRBJ2-5, with 8 bases aligning to TRBD1. This CDR3 region has 14 residues. Germline trimming cut 5 bases from V and 5 bases from J; bases unmatched to any gene: 7. The germline V gene has CDR1 KGHSH and CDR2 LQKENI. DNA for the CDR3: TGTGCCAGCTCATCTCAGGGGGCGCGGGAGACCCAGTACTTC. As protein: CASSSQGARETQYF. Full variable domain (rest looked up from reference TRBV18 and TRBJ2-5): NAGVMQNPRHLVRRRGQEARLRCSPMKGHSHVYWYRQLPEEGLKFMVYLQKENIIDESGMPKERFSAEFPKEGPSILRIQQVVRGDSAAYFCASSSQGARETQYFGPGTRLLVL.

This clone has only a few counts. The chain uses TRBV9 and TRBJ2-7, with D perhaps matching TRBD1 (6 bases). The CDR3 spans 14 residues. With 3 bases removed from V and 0 bases from J, the gap between germline ends came to 10 bases. The V gene's germline CDR1 is SGDLS and CDR2 YYNGEE. The CDR3 DNA follows: TGTGCCAGCAGCGCCGGGACACTCTCCTACGAGCAGTACTTC. Translation: CASSAGTLSYEQYF.

At least ten counts were recorded for this clone. The chain couples TRBV7-2 to TRBJ2-5, with D possibly matching TRBD1 (5 bases). CDR3 size: 12 residues. V was clipped by 7 bases and J by 4 bases, with 10 bases between them. Germline CDR1 SGHTA, CDR2 FQGNSA. The CDR3 sequence is CASKGAGETQYF. The CDR3 nucleotides are TGTGCCAGCAAAGGGGCCGGAGAGACCCAGTACTTC.

This chain joins TRBV30 and TRBJ1-2, with D tentatively TRBD1 (5 bases). The CDR3 is 13 residues long. Trimming stripped 0 bases from V and 4 bases from J, with 9 bases between. Germline CDR1 GTSNPN, CDR2 SVGIG (reference sequence). CDR3 sequence: CAWSVQGVYGYTF. Here the CDR3 DNA reads TGTGCCTGGAGTGTACAAGGGGTCTATGGCTACACCTTC. The variable domain in full, completed from reference TRBV30 and TRBJ1-2, reads SQTIHQWPATLVQPVGSPLSLECTVEGTSNPNLYWYRQAAGRGLQLLFYSVGIGQISSEVPQNLSASRPQDRQFILSSKKLLLSDSGFYLCAWSVQGVYGYTFGSGTRLTVV.

The rearrangement uses TRBV6-6 and TRBJ2-7; possible D gene TRBD2, 5 bases. Germline V gives CDR1 MNHNY, CDR2 SVGAGI (reference sequence). The CDR3 runs 16 residues. Trimming left V 3 bases short and J 3 bases short, with 18 bases between. The CDR3 DNA reads as TGTGCCAGCAGTTATAAGGATCGACACGACTACTACGAGCAGTACTTC. Its protein is CASSYKDRHDYYEQYF.

This rearrangement joins TRBV7-2 to TRBJ2-1, with D unresolved. Germline CDR1 is SGHTA and CDR2 is FQGNSA. This CDR3 spans 13 amino acids. Trimming stripped 5 bases from V and 5 bases from J, with 10 bases between. The CDR3 loop is CASSRNRDNEQFF. CDR3 DNA sequence: TGTGCCAGCAGCCGGAACAGAGACAATGAGCAGTTCTTC.

The J gene is TRBJ2-5, the V gene TRBV28, with D perhaps TRBD2 (7 bases). V lost 3 bases and J 4 bases, leaving 12 bases between the germline ends. Germline V gene lookup returns CDR1 MDHEN and CDR2 SYDVKM. The CDR3 spans 14 residues. The DNA for the CDR3 is TGTGCCAGCAGTTTTGGGGGGGCTTTAGAGACCCAGTACTTC. Amino acids: CASSFGGALETQYF.

This clone was counted between two and nine times. V gene TRBV5-4 combines with J gene TRBJ2-5; D not certain. The CDR3 spans 14 residues. V lost 3 bases to trimming and J lost 5 bases, with 14 bases between them. Germline CDR1 reads SGHNT; CDR2 reads YYREEE (reference sequence). The CDR3 nucleotides read TGTGCCAGCAGCTCGCAAAGCAGGTGGGAGACCCAGTACTTC. Its translation: CASSSQSRWETQYF.

On this clone: This sample includes further DNA sequences coding for the same CDR3. This chain connects TRBV27 to TRBJ2-1; tentative D call: TRBD1 (6 bases). CDR1 MNHEY and CDR2 SMNVEV come from the germline V gene (reference sequence). Between the trimmed V and J ends, which lost 6 bases and 3 bases, there was a span of 9 bases. The CDR3 spans 13 residues. CDR3 nucleotides: TGTGCCAGCAGGGACAGTGACTACAATGAGCAGTTCTTC. Translating it yields CASRDSDYNEQFF.

This clone was seen more than once but under ten times. V and J are TRBV10-3 and TRBJ2-3; a weak D match, TRBD2 (5 bases). CDR1 ENHRY and CDR2 SYGVKD come from the germline V gene. The V and J ends lost 3 bases and 5 bases respectively, with 6 bases between them. The CDR3 consists of 12 residues. CDR3 coding DNA: TGTGCCATCAGTGACCGGGGAGATACGCAGTATTTT. The encoded protein is CAISDRGDTQYF.

This clone was observed a handful of times. The chain carries TRBV4-1 and TRBJ1-1, with unresolved D. Between the trimmed V and J ends, which lost 2 bases and 8 bases, there was a span of 15 bases. This CDR3 spans 14 amino acids. Germline values: CDR1 MGHRA, CDR2 YSYEKL. The CDR3 spells CASSQPIREIEAFF. In DNA form, the CDR3 reads TGCGCCAGCAGCCAACCGATCCGGGAAATAGAAGCTTTCTTT.

The genes are TRBV4-2 and TRBJ1-1, with a tentative D call TRBD1 (5 bases). This CDR3 has 15 amino acids. Trimming removed 2 bases at V and 1 base at J, with 11 bases between. From germline, CDR1 is LGHNA and CDR2 YNFKEQ. CDR3 region: CASSQPLTENTEAFF. The CDR3, as DNA: TGTGCCAGCAGCCAACCCCTGACAGAGAACACTGAAGCTTTCTTT.

A few counts support this clone. The V and J genes are TRBV29-1 and TRBJ1-5, with TRBD1 as a possible D gene (6 bases). The V gene's germline CDR1 is SQVTM and CDR2 ANQGSEA. The CDR3 covers 15 residues. V was cut by 5 bases and J by 0 bases, with 14 bases left in between. DNA for the CDR3: TGCAGCGTTCTAACCCAGGGGTATAGCAATCAGCCCCAGCATTTT. This sequence encodes CSVLTQGYSNQPQHF.

This clone was observed a few times. The V gene is TRBV5-1, the J gene TRBJ1-5; no clear D. Germline CDR1 and CDR2: SGHRS and YFSETQ. CDR3 size: 15 residues. V lost 2 bases and J 1 base, leaving 10 bases between the germline ends. The CDR3 sequence: CASSLEGQSNQPQHF. The CDR3 coding sequence is TGCGCCAGCAGCTTAGAGGGTCAGAGCAATCAGCCCCAGCATTTT.

The chain has TRBV28 and TRBJ2-7, with 8 nucleotides matching TRBD1. This CDR3 comprises 17 residues. Germline lookup yields CDR1 MDHEN and CDR2 SYDVKM. The ends lost 2 bases at V and 2 bases at J; junction bases unmatched: 11. This CDR3 reads CASSLEGGQGAPYEQYF. The CDR3 region has the DNA TGTGCCAGCAGTTTAGAGGGCGGGCAGGGGGCCCCCTACGAGCAGTACTTC.

This sequence joins TRBV4-3 and TRBJ2-3, with 8 bases that match TRBD2. The CDR3 covers 18 residues. V trimming: 0 bases; J trimming: 4 bases; junction bases outside the gene matches: 12. The germline CDR1 and CDR2 sequences are LGHNA and YSLEER. The DNA for the CDR3 is TGCGCCAGCAGCCAAGAGGGGCCGGGGGGGGCGAGCGCAGATACGCAGTATTTT. Translation gives CASSQEGPGGASADTQYF.

This clone was observed many times. The CDR3 protein is CASSSSGGTDTQYF. The CDR3 DNA reads TGTGCCAGCAGTTCTAGCGGGGGGACAGATACGCAGTATTTT. The chain uses TRBV2 and TRBJ2-3; 11 bases align to TRBD2. CDR3 length equals 14 residues. Germline values: CDR1 SNHLY, CDR2 FYNNEI. V was pared by 5 bases and J by 3 bases, with 1 base of the junction left unmatched.